The 8 T cell receptor beta chains below come from one sample, sequenced in a study of blood T cell repertoires in COVID-19. Method: immunoSEQ multiplex PCR; TCRdb's copy keeps in-frame clones and lacks some. The table records 200,000 to 300,000 clones, about nine tenths of them present only once. Sequenced sample: peripheral blood. The receptors were sampled from a woman aged 40 to 50 who had recovered from COVID-19.

The rearrangement links TRBV15 to TRBJ2-1, with D perhaps TRBD1 (5 bases). Per the germline V gene, CDR1 is LNHNV and CDR2 is YYDKDF (reference sequence). The V and J ends lost 0 bases and 0 bases respectively, with 6 bases between them. The CDR3 is made up of 15 amino acids. CDR3 amino acids: CATSRDQGSYNEQFF. The DNA for the CDR3 is TGTGCCACCAGCAGAGATCAGGGCTCCTACAATGAGCAGTTCTTC.

V and J are TRBV9 and TRBJ1-3; 7 positions agree with TRBD1. CDR3 length: 17 amino acids. Germline V gene data show CDR1 as SGDLS and CDR2 as YYNGEE. The junction had 9 bases not matched to a gene; V was cut back by 3 bases and J by 0 bases. CDR3 nucleotides: TGTGCCAGCAGCGCCCGGACAGGAACTACCTCTGGAAACACCATATATTTT. Protein product: CASSARTGTTSGNTIYF.

This chain uses TRBV2 with TRBJ1-5; perhaps TRBD1 as D (5 bases). This CDR3 has 13 residues. The ends were cut back, 9 bases at V and 6 bases at J, with 15 bases in the middle. Germline CDR1 is SNHLY and CDR2 is FYNNEI. DNA of the CDR3: TGTGCCAGTGGGGGGGGTAGGACTCAGCCCCAGCATTTT. Its translation: CASGGGRTQPQHF. Drawing the rest from reference TRBV2 and TRBJ1-5, the complete variable domain is EPEVTQTPSHQVTQMGQEVILRCVPISNHLYFYWYRQILGQKVEFLVSFYNNEISEKSEIFDDQFSVERPDGSNFTLKIRSTKLEDSAMYFCASGGGRTQPQHFGDGTRLSIL.

The chain joins TRBV9 to TRBJ2-7; possibly TRBD2 for D (5 bases). The CDR3 covers 13 residues. The germline V gene has CDR1 SGDLS and CDR2 YYNGEE. Trimming shortened V by 3 bases and J by 0 bases, and 7 bases separated the two germline ends. The CDR3 is CASSEGSSYEQYF. CDR3 bases: TGTGCCAGCAGCGAAGGGAGCTCCTACGAGCAGTACTTC. Combining the CDR3 with reference TRBV9 and TRBJ2-7 gives the whole variable domain DSGVTQTPKHLITATGQRVTLRCSPRSGDLSVYWYQQSLDQGLQFLIQYYNGEERAKGNILERFSAQQFPDLHSELNLSSLELGDSALYFCASSEGSSYEQYFGPGTRLTVT.

This rearrangement joins TRBV25-1 to TRBJ2-7; 7 bases map to TRBD1. Germline V gene sequence: CDR1 MGHDK, CDR2 SYGVNS. CDR3 length: 13 residues. The J segment lost 4 bases and the V segment lost 4 bases, leaving 4 bases of the junction unmatched. The CDR3 DNA reads TGTGCCAGCAGTGTTCAACAGGGGTACGAGCAGTACTTC. It codes for CASSVQQGYEQYF.

This chain joins TRBV19 and TRBJ2-1, with 10 bases aligning to TRBD2. J lost 0 bases, V lost 3 bases, and 17 bases had no gene match. This CDR3 has 21 amino acids. Germline lookup yields CDR1 LNHDA and CDR2 SQIVND (reference sequence). The CDR3 nucleotides are TGTGCCAGTAGTATCCCAAATCCACTAGCGGGGCCCAGGAGCTCCTACAATGAGCAGTTCTTC. Residues: CASSIPNPLAGPRSSYNEQFF.

This chain connects TRBV5-1 to TRBJ1-1, with D possibly matching TRBD1 (6 bases). In germline, CDR1 is SGHRS, CDR2 YFSETQ. There are 15 residues in the CDR3. Trimming shortened V by 0 bases and J by 0 bases, and 9 bases separated the two germline ends. CDR3 sequence: CASSLGDIMNTEAFF. The DNA for the CDR3 is TGCGCCAGCAGCTTGGGGGACATCATGAACACTGAAGCTTTCTTT.

V gene TRBV10-2 combines with J gene TRBJ2-7; 9 positions match TRBD1. Looked up from germline, CDR1 is WSHSY and CDR2 is SAAADI. The CDR3 is 14 residues long. The V gene end was trimmed by 4 bases and the J gene end by 5 bases; junction bases not matched to a gene: 6. The CDR3 nucleotides read TGCGCCAGCAGTGTAACAGGGGGCGGGGACGAGCAGTACTTC. Amino acid sequence: CASSVTGGGDEQYF.